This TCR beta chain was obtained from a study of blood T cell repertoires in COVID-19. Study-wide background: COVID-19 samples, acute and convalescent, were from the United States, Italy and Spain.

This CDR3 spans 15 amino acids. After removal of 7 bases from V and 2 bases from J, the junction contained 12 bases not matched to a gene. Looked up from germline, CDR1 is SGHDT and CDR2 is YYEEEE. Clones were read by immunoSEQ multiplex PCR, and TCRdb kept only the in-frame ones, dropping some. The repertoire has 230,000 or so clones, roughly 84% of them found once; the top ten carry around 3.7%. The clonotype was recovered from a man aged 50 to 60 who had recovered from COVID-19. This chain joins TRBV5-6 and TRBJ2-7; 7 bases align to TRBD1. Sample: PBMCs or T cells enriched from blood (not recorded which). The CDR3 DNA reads TGTGCCAGCGGAAGAACAGGGGCTACCACCTACGAGCAGTACTTC. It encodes CASGRTGATTYEQYF.